Presented here are 24 T cell receptor beta chains from one specimen sequenced in a study of blood T cell repertoires in COVID-19 (TCRdb year 2020). The protocol used for the library was the immunoSEQ multiplex PCR assay. TCRdb re-hosts the immuneACCESS table, in-frame sequences only. Its copies lack some clones; in the studies checked, an unresolved V gene accounts for under half of them, and the cause for the rest is not known. This sample lists around 270,000 clones; around nine tenths were detected once. Jointly, the top ten make up about 3.1% of the sample. Sequencing used PBMCs or T cells enriched from blood (not recorded which). These TCRs come from a woman aged 35 to 49 who had been exposed to COVID-19.

The chain employs TRBV4-3 and TRBJ2-2; the match to TRBD1 covers 9 bases. CDR1 and CDR2 (germline): LGHNA, YSLEER. After removal of 3 bases from V and 5 bases from J, the junction contained 4 bases not matched to a gene. The CDR3 sequence is 15 residues long. The DNA of the CDR3 is TGCGCCAGCAGCCACGACAGGGGGTGGACCGGGGAGCTGTTTTTT. Translation gives CASSHDRGWTGELFF.

The rearrangement links TRBV11-2 to TRBJ2-1; tentative D call: TRBD1 (5 bases). Germline V gene data show CDR1 as SGHAT and CDR2 as FQNNGV. The V gene lost 5 bases and the J gene lost 6 bases, with 14 bases spanning the gap. The CDR3 consists of 14 residues. The CDR3 loop is CASSTSRVTNEQFF. The CDR3 nucleotides are TGTGCCAGCAGCACCTCCAGGGTCACCAATGAGCAGTTCTTC.

This chain links TRBV11-2 with TRBJ2-7; the match to TRBD1 covers 9 bases. The CDR3 sequence is 14 residues long. Germline loops: CDR1 SGHAT, CDR2 FQNNGV. Trimming removed 6 bases from V and 1 base from J; junction bases left unmatched: 4. The CDR3 is CASSDRGSSYEQYF. The CDR3 DNA reads TGTGCCAGCAGTGACAGGGGGAGTTCCTACGAGCAGTACTTC.

The V call is TRBV6-5, the J call TRBJ1-2; D is perhaps TRBD1 (6 bases). From germline, CDR1 is MNHEY and CDR2 SVGAGI. With 7 bases removed from V and 6 bases from J, the gap between germline ends came to 15 bases. The CDR3 runs to 13 residues. CDR3 in DNA: TGTGCCAGCACCACGGGAGGGGGGAATGGCTACACCTTC. This codes for CASTTGGGNGYTF.

The chain combines TRBV7-9 with TRBJ1-1; D gene uncertain. CDR3 length equals 14 residues. Between the trimmed V and J ends, which lost 2 bases and 3 bases, there was a span of 10 bases. Germline CDR1 and CDR2: SEHNR and FQNEAQ (reference sequence). The CDR3 loop reads CASSLTRADTEAFF. DNA of the CDR3: TGTGCCAGCAGCTTAACTCGAGCGGACACTGAAGCTTTCTTT.

The rearrangement uses TRBV11-2 and TRBJ1-4, with 7 bases that match TRBD1. This CDR3 comprises 16 residues. Trimming cost V 7 bases and J 2 bases; bases outside gene matches: 10. Germline values: CDR1 SGHAT, CDR2 FQNNGV. DNA for the CDR3: TGTGCCAGCACCGTATCAATAGGGGGCACTAATGAAAAACTGTTTTTT. Translated: CASTVSIGGTNEKLFF.

CDR3 nucleotide sequence: TGTGCCAGCAGCCAAGTCCTAGCGGGAGGGATCAAAGAGACCCAGTACTTC. Amino acid sequence: CASSQVLAGGIKETQYF. The chain carries TRBV3-1 (or the pseudogene TRBV3-2) and TRBJ2-5; 12 bases agree with TRBD2. The CDR3 contains 17 residues. Germline lookup yields CDR1 LGHDT and CDR2 YNNKEL (reference sequence). The J segment lost 3 bases and the V segment lost 1 base, leaving 6 bases of the junction unmatched.

The V call is TRBV30, the J call TRBJ1-4, with TRBD1 matching 7 bases. Germline V gives CDR1 GTSNPN, CDR2 SVGIG (reference sequence). The CDR3 covers 14 residues. Trimming took 3 bases from V and 1 from J; bases not matched to a gene: 2. The CDR3 protein is CAWSRGLTNEKLFF. The DNA for the CDR3 is TGTGCCTGGAGCAGGGGGTTAACTAATGAAAAACTGTTTTTT.

This chain links TRBV7-2 with TRBJ2-1, with 7 nucleotides matching TRBD1. The CDR3 runs 15 residues. Per the germline V gene, CDR1 is SGHTA and CDR2 is FQGNSA. The J segment lost 7 bases and the V segment lost 5 bases, leaving 11 bases of the junction unmatched. CDR3 sequence reads: CASSQGQFGSNEQFF. The CDR3 DNA reads TGTGCCAGCAGCCAGGGACAGTTTGGGAGTAATGAGCAGTTCTTC.

The rearrangement uses TRBV7-8 and TRBJ1-3, with 8 positions matching TRBD1. Unmatched junction bases numbered 4, after V lost 4 bases and J lost 8 bases. CDR3 length: 13 residues. CDR1 and CDR2 from the germline V gene are SGHVS and FQNEAQ. The CDR3, as DNA: TGTGCCAGCAGCTCCGACAGGGGTGACACCATATATTTT. Translated, it gives CASSSDRGDTIYF.

This chain connects TRBV6-2 or TRBV6-3 to TRBJ1-5; D unclear. CDR1 is MNHEY and CDR2 is SVGEGT in the germline V gene. The V and J ends lost 4 bases and 0 bases respectively, with 13 bases between them. This CDR3 region has 16 residues. The CDR3 loop reads CASSLRGSYSNQPQHF. DNA of the CDR3: TGTGCCAGCAGTTTGAGAGGGAGTTATAGCAATCAGCCCCAGCATTTT.

The chain couples TRBV9 to TRBJ2-7; the match to TRBD1 covers 11 bases. V trimming: 4 bases; J trimming: 2 bases; junction bases outside the gene matches: 2. The length of the CDR3 is 14 residues. Germline CDR1 SGDLS, CDR2 YYNGEE. CDR3 nucleotide sequence: TGTGCCAGCAGCCTGGGACAGGGGGCCTACGAGCAGTACTTC. Amino acid sequence: CASSLGQGAYEQYF.

The chain employs TRBV28 and TRBJ1-5, with TRBD1 matching 9 bases. The CDR3 totals 16 residues. Germline values: CDR1 MDHEN, CDR2 SYDVKM. With 5 bases clipped from V and 6 bases from J, the junction kept 11 bases outside the gene matches. CDR3 in amino acids: CASSPPRQGGGQPQHF. CDR3 DNA sequence: TGTGCCAGCAGTCCCCCTAGACAGGGGGGGGGTCAGCCCCAGCATTTT.

The chain has TRBV4-3 and TRBJ2-3; TRBD1 matches at 7 bases. In germline, CDR1 is LGHNA, CDR2 YSLEER. V gave up 4 bases and J gave up 4 bases; unmatched junction bases: 5. The CDR3 runs to 14 residues. The CDR3 DNA follows: TGCGCCAGCAGCCCCCACAGGGGATCAGATACGCAGTATTTT. As protein: CASSPHRGSDTQYF.

The chain has TRBV7-2 and TRBJ2-3, with 12 bases fitting TRBD2. CDR1 and CDR2 from the germline V gene are SGHTA and FQGNSA. Trimming took 0 bases from V and 6 from J; bases not matched to a gene: 10. This CDR3 contains 18 residues. DNA of the CDR3: TGTGCCAGCAGCTTAGCGTTTCGGACTAGCGGGATTGGGGATACGCAGTATTTT. Protein: CASSLAFRTSGIGDTQYF.

This chain connects TRBV6-5 to TRBJ1-1, with D hard to call. Looked up from germline, CDR1 is MNHEY and CDR2 is SVGAGI. There are 15 residues in the CDR3. V lost 0 bases to trimming and J lost 0 bases, with 8 bases between them. CDR3: CASSYSSTMNTEAFF. CDR3 DNA: TGTGCCAGCAGTTACTCGTCGACAATGAACACTGAAGCTTTCTTT.

This chain joins TRBV5-4 and TRBJ2-4; 11 nucleotides match TRBD2. With V trimmed by 0 bases and J by 5 bases, 1 base remained unmatched. This CDR3 region has 15 residues. CDR1 is SGHNT and CDR2 is YYREEE in the germline V gene (reference sequence). The CDR3 is CASSLVSGGENIQYF. In DNA form, the CDR3 reads TGTGCCAGCAGCTTGGTTAGCGGGGGGGAAAACATTCAGTACTTC.

This clone came up a few times. The V and J genes are TRBV12-5 and TRBJ1-5; a possible D gene is TRBD1 (6 bases). V gave up 1 base and J gave up 7 bases, with 11 bases separating them. The CDR3 is made up of 14 amino acids. The germline CDR1 and CDR2 sequences are LGHNT and FRNRAP. The CDR3 DNA sequence: TGTGCTAGTGGTTTGGGCGGGGGGCGGCAGCCCCAGCATTTT. This translates into CASGLGGGRQPQHF.

CDR3 loop: CASSQVGRTSSGNTIYF. The CDR3 DNA reads TGCGCCAGCAGCCAAGTGGGACGGACTAGCTCTGGAAACACCATATATTTT. The chain carries TRBV4-1 and TRBJ1-3, with D possibly being TRBD1 (5 bases). The ends were cut back, 1 base at V and 0 bases at J, with 13 bases in the middle. CDR1 and CDR2 from the germline V gene are MGHRA and YSYEKL. The CDR3 is 17 amino acids.

The chain links TRBV27 to TRBJ2-1, with 9 bases identical to TRBD1. The trim removed 7 bases at V and 2 bases at J, leaving 3 bases unmatched. Germline lookup yields CDR1 MNHEY and CDR2 SMNVEV (reference sequence). The CDR3 runs 14 residues. The CDR3 reads CASKRTGAYNEQFF. CDR3 in DNA: TGTGCCAGCAAGAGGACAGGGGCCTACAATGAGCAGTTCTTC.

The chain carries TRBV28 and TRBJ2-6; D is possibly TRBD1 (6 bases). This CDR3 region has 17 residues. V lost 8 bases to trimming and J lost 2 bases, with 19 bases between them. Germline loops: CDR1 MDHEN, CDR2 SYDVKM. The CDR3 sequence: CASQTTGYVPGANVLTF. CDR3 nucleotide sequence: TGTGCCAGCCAGACGACAGGTTATGTTCCTGGGGCCAACGTCCTGACTTTC.

The chain links TRBV12-3 or TRBV12-4 to TRBJ2-2, with a tentative D call TRBD2 (5 bases). CDR3 length equals 12 residues. The V and J ends lost 3 bases and 9 bases respectively, with 8 bases between them. CDR3 nucleotide sequence: TGTGCCAGCAGTTTTAGGGAGAGGGAGCTGTTTTTT. Its translation is CASSFRERELFF.

This sequence joins TRBV19 and TRBJ1-1, with D uncertain. V was clipped by 7 bases and J by 0 bases, with 12 bases between them. CDR1 LNHDA and CDR2 SQIVND come from the germline V gene (reference sequence). The CDR3 totals 14 residues. CDR3 nucleotides: TGTGCCAGTACCCTAGTGGCAGTGAACACTGAAGCTTTCTTT. Translated: CASTLVAVNTEAFF.

The chain has TRBV4-3 and TRBJ2-1; the match to TRBD2 covers 9 bases. Germline V lookup: CDR1 LGHNA, CDR2 YSLEER. The CDR3 is 19 residues long. V was pared by 0 bases and J by 0 bases, with 9 bases of the junction left unmatched. The CDR3 bases are TGCGCCAGCAGCCAAGATGGGGCAGCGGGGGGCCTCTCCTACAATGAGCAGTTCTTC. Translated: CASSQDGAAGGLSYNEQFF.